These 23 T cell receptor beta chains were all obtained from the same sample, sequenced in a study of Graves' ophthalmopathy and Graves' hyperthyroidism. Amplified material comprised TCR beta CDR3 regions derived from RNA transcripts. Second-round multiplex PCR came after a first-round RT-PCR that employed HTBI primers. TCRdb called the multiplex PCR reads again in MiXCR, with one record for every CDR3 protein. This sample carries roughly 420,000 distinct CDR3 sequences, roughly 21% of them seen once, and the ten largest clones take more than 2.5%. What was sequenced was peripheral blood. The receptors stem from a woman in her late teens or twenties with stable Graves' hyperthyroidism.

The V gene is TRBV7-2, the J gene TRBJ2-7, with a possible D match to TRBD2 (6 bases). Trimming shortened V by 3 bases and J by 3 bases, and 12 bases separated the two germline ends. Germline CDR1 is SGHTA and CDR2 is FQGNSA. The CDR3 has 14 residues. Here the CDR3 DNA reads TGTGCCAGCAGCTTGTCCAGGGAGGTCTACGAGCAGTACTTC. Amino acids: CASSLSREVYEQYF.

This clonotype was seen repeatedly, ten times or more. The CDR3 spells CASRLQRLANYGYTF. CDR3 sequence (DNA): TGTGCCAGCAGGCTACAGAGACTAGCTAACTATGGCTACACCTTC. The genes are TRBV7-2 and TRBJ1-2; no clear D gene. There are 15 residues in the CDR3. The germline gives CDR1 SGHTA, CDR2 FQGNSA. Trimming removed 6 bases from V and 0 bases from J, with 14 bases in between. Using reference TRBV7-2 and TRBJ1-2 for the parts outside the CDR3, the full variable domain is GAGVSQSPSNKVTEKGKDVELRCDPISGHTALYWYRQSLGQGLEFLIYFQGNSAPDKSGLPSDRFSAERTGGSVSTLTIQRTQQEDSAVYLCASRLQRLANYGYTFGSGTRLTVV.

This clonotype was recorded at least ten times. This chain links TRBV6-4 with TRBJ1-2; the D is unclear. CDR1 and CDR2 (germline): MRHNA, SNTAGT. V was clipped by 6 bases and J by 0 bases, with 11 bases between them. The CDR3 runs 14 residues. Here the CDR3 reads CASRQDPANYGYTF. CDR3 in DNA: TGTGCCAGCAGGCAGGACCCAGCTAACTATGGCTACACCTTC.

The chain uses TRBV6-1 and TRBJ2-7; TRBD1 matches 9 bases. The J segment lost 8 bases and the V segment lost 2 bases, leaving 10 bases of the junction unmatched. This CDR3 is built from 15 residues. Per the germline V gene, CDR1 is MNHNS and CDR2 is SASEGT. In DNA form, the CDR3 reads TGTGCCAGCAGTGAAAGGGGGACAGGGTTGTCCAAGCAGTACTTC. Translation gives CASSERGTGLSKQYF.

This clonotype was seen ten or more times. The chain is built from TRBV4-3 and TRBJ1-1; tentatively, D is TRBD1 (6 bases). The germline V gene encodes CDR1 LGHNA and CDR2 YSLEER. V lost 1 base and J 8 bases, leaving 11 bases between the germline ends. This CDR3 comprises 13 residues. For the CDR3, the DNA is TGCGCCAGCAGCCAAGGGGGGCAGAGAGAAGCTTTCTTT. Translating gives CASSQGGQREAFF.

Many counts were recorded for this clonotype. This sequence joins TRBV6-5 and TRBJ2-5; D possibly uses TRBD1 or TRBD2 (5 bases each). V was trimmed by 5 bases and J by 4 bases, leaving 11 bases between them. Germline V gene data show CDR1 as MNHEY and CDR2 as SVGAGI. There are 13 residues in the CDR3. CDR3 amino acids: CASSQGAGETQYF. The CDR3 DNA reads TGTGCCAGCAGTCAGGGCGCGGGAGAGACCCAGTACTTC.

This clonotype showed up many times. The CDR3 protein is CASSSLLSGRADEQYF. In DNA, the CDR3 is TGTGCCAGCAGCTCCCTCCTTAGCGGGAGGGCAGACGAGCAGTACTTC. The chain carries TRBV11-3 and TRBJ2-7; 11 positions match TRBD2. The germline CDR1 and CDR2 sequences are SGHNT and YENEEA. The V and J ends lost 4 bases and 5 bases, in that order; junction bases with no gene match: 10. The CDR3 is made up of 16 amino acids.

The rearrangement links TRBV6-2 or TRBV6-3 to TRBJ1-1, with unresolved D. Germline CDR1 reads MNHEY; CDR2 reads SVGEGT. The CDR3 is 13 amino acids. Trimming removed 1 base at V and 8 bases at J, with 11 bases between. The DNA of the CDR3 is TGTGCCAGCAGTTACTTTTCGTCAGTCGAAGCTTTCTTT. It translates to CASSYFSSVEAFF.

V is TRBV28 and J is TRBJ1-3; no definite D call. The CDR3 extends over 16 amino acids. CDR1 and CDR2 (germline): MDHEN, SYDVKM. V was pared by 5 bases and J by 3 bases, with 17 bases between. The CDR3 region has the DNA TGTGCCAGCAGTCCGTATCCAGTGTTTTTTGGAAACACCATATATTTT. Translating gives CASSPYPVFFGNTIYF.

This clonotype was counted at least ten times. The J gene is TRBJ1-1, the V gene TRBV11-2; TRBD1 aligns across 9 bases. CDR1 SGHAT and CDR2 FQNNGV come from the germline V gene. Trimming at V came to 5 bases and at J to 3 bases, leaving 7 bases not matched to a gene. This CDR3 region has 15 residues. CDR3 sequence: CASSTGQGRDTEAFF. DNA for the CDR3: TGTGCCAGCAGCACCGGACAGGGGCGGGACACTGAAGCTTTCTTT.

This clonotype was picked up a small number of times. For the CDR3, the DNA is TGCGCCAGCAGCCAAGTTGTGGGGGGCGGTCAGCCCCAGCATTTT. Protein sequence: CASSQVVGGGQPQHF. The V gene is TRBV4-1, the J gene TRBJ1-5; possibly TRBD1 for D (6 bases). This CDR3 spans 15 amino acids. Trimming shortened V by 1 base and J by 6 bases, and 13 bases separated the two germline ends. Germline lookup yields CDR1 MGHRA and CDR2 YSYEKL.

The genes are TRBV7-2 and TRBJ2-5, with 11 bases that match TRBD2. Germline V gene data show CDR1 as SGHTA and CDR2 as FQGNSA. V dropped 0 bases and J dropped 2; count of bases not matched to a gene: 5. The CDR3 consists of 17 residues. In DNA form, the CDR3 reads TGTGCCAGCAGCTTAGCGGGGACTAGCGGCGCACAAGAGACCCAGTACTTC. The encoded protein is CASSLAGTSGAQETQYF. Complete variable domain (other parts from reference TRBV7-2 and TRBJ2-5): GAGVSQSPSNKVTEKGKDVELRCDPISGHTALYWYRQSLGQGLEFLIYFQGNSAPDKSGLPSDRFSAERTGGSVSTLTIQRTQQEDSAVYLCASSLAGTSGAQETQYFGPGTRLLVL.

The CDR3 DNA is TGTGCCTGGGAGGAATCCTTAAACACTGAAGCTTTCTTT. As protein: CAWEESLNTEAFF. The chain has TRBV30 and TRBJ1-1, with no clear D. V lost 5 bases and J 2 bases, leaving 12 bases between the germline ends. CDR3 length: 13 amino acids. Germline V gene data show CDR1 as GTSNPN and CDR2 as SVGIG (reference sequence). Drawing the rest from reference TRBV30 and TRBJ1-1, the complete variable domain is SQTIHQWPATLVQPVGSPLSLECTVEGTSNPNLYWYRQAAGRGLQLLFYSVGIGQISSEVPQNLSASRPQDRQFILSSKKLLLSDSGFYLCAWEESLNTEAFFGQGTRLTVV.

This clonotype was found many times. The rearrangement links TRBV11-2 to TRBJ2-7; TRBD2 matches 8 bases. V shed 5 bases and J 1 base; nucleotides not matched to a gene: 7. Germline V gene lookup returns CDR1 SGHAT and CDR2 FQNNGV. The CDR3 runs 15 residues. The CDR3 bases are TGTGCCAGCAGCCACGGGAGGGGGTTGTCCTACGAGCAGTACTTC. As protein: CASSHGRGLSYEQYF. The whole variable domain, filled in from reference TRBV11-2 and TRBJ2-7, reads EAGVAQSPRYKIIEKRQSVAFWCNPISGHATLYWYQQILGQGPKLLIQFQNNGVVDDSQLPKDRFSAERLKGVDSTLKIQPAKLEDSAVYLCASSHGRGLSYEQYFGPGTRLTVT.

Comment on this clonotype: Compared with germline, one end of the junction differs, possibly owing to a read error. The genes are TRBV5-1 and TRBJ1-1; TRBD1 is a possible D gene (6 bases). Germline V gene sequence: CDR1 SGHRS, CDR2 YFSETQ. The CDR3 is 15 amino acids. The CDR3 nucleotides are TGCGCCAGCAGCTTGGTGGGGGCTGTGAACACTGAACCTTTCTTT. Translation gives CASSLVGAVNTEPFF.

This clonotype has a count of ten or more. The CDR3 DNA is TGTGCCAGCAGTTTAGATGGGTTGTCAGGCCACGAGCAGTACTTC. This gives the protein CASSLDGLSGHEQYF. The gene calls are TRBV12-3 or TRBV12-4 and TRBJ2-7; D uncertain. This CDR3 spans 15 amino acids. Trimming shortened V by 1 base and J by 5 bases, and 15 bases separated the two germline ends.

This clonotype was observed at least ten times. This rearrangement joins TRBV15 to TRBJ1-3, with D maybe TRBD1 (6 bases). V was cut by 11 bases and J by 0 bases, with 14 bases left in between. CDR3 length: 14 residues. Germline CDR1 is LNHNV and CDR2 is YYDKDF (reference sequence). The chain's CDR3 is CAATHRASGNTIYF. CDR3 coding DNA: TGTGCCGCCACCCACAGGGCCTCTGGAAACACCATATATTTT.

This clonotype was seen a handful of times. V is TRBV11-2 and J is TRBJ2-2; D remains ambiguous. With 1 base removed from V and 2 bases from J, the gap between germline ends came to 5 bases. This CDR3 has 14 residues. Germline V gene lookup returns CDR1 SGHAT and CDR2 FQNNGV. The CDR3 region is CASSLVLNTGELFF. The CDR3 coding sequence is TGTGCCAGCAGCTTAGTTCTAAACACCGGGGAGCTGTTTTTT.

The sample holds many counts of this clonotype. The chain uses TRBV6-1 and TRBJ1-5; TRBD1 matches 7 bases. The germline gives CDR1 MNHNS, CDR2 SASEGT. The CDR3 is 16 residues long. V gave up 6 bases and J gave up 3 bases; unmatched junction bases: 11. The CDR3 bases are TGTGCCAGCAGCCGAAACCGGGACAGTCTCAATCAGCCCCAGCATTTT. Translated, it gives CASSRNRDSLNQPQHF.

This clonotype was detected a few times. The V gene is TRBV2, the J gene TRBJ2-2; the D gene is possibly TRBD2 (5 bases). V lost 2 bases, J lost 0 bases, and 7 bases lay in between. The CDR3 consists of 15 residues. Germline V gives CDR1 SNHLY, CDR2 FYNNEI. CDR3 coding DNA: TGTGCCAGCAGTGAAATGCGGGCGAACACCGGGGAGCTGTTTTTT. Protein: CASSEMRANTGELFF.

This clonotype was found many times. The chain links TRBV2 to TRBJ1-5; 11 bases match TRBD1. V shed 5 bases, J shed 0 bases, and the junction held 9 bases outside the gene matches. The germline V gene encodes CDR1 SNHLY and CDR2 FYNNEI. The length of the CDR3 is 18 residues. In DNA, the CDR3 is TGTGCCAGCAGTACCGGGACAGGGGGAGTATATAGCAATCAGCCCCAGCATTTT. Translating gives CASSTGTGGVYSNQPQHF.

This clonotype was counted many times. The rearrangement links TRBV7-3 to TRBJ2-2, with 12 positions matching TRBD2. The V and J ends lost 5 bases and 6 bases, in that order; junction bases with no gene match: 4. The CDR3 runs 15 residues. Germline loops: CDR1 SGHTA, CDR2 FQGTGA. For the CDR3, the DNA is TGTGCCAGCAGCCCGACTAGCGGGAGAGCCGGGGAGCTGTTTTTT. Translation: CASSPTSGRAGELFF.

Remarks on this clonotype: The germline gene is not matched at one end of the junction; a read error may be the cause. The chain employs TRBV6-1 and TRBJ2-2; TRBD2 agrees at 11 bases. Germline V lookup: CDR1 MNHNS, CDR2 SASEGT. The CDR3 spans 18 residues. CDR3 sequence reads: CASSRTGTSGANTGELLF. CDR3 DNA: TGTGCCAGCAGTCGAACCGGGACTAGCGGTGCGAACACCGGGGAGCTGTTGTTT.